Below, one T cell receptor beta chain is given with its context. Its antigen is undetermined. The data originate from a study of cytomegalovirus exposure and HLA in healthy donors. J lost 0 bases, V lost 5 bases, and 7 bases had no gene match. The CDR3 loop spans 15 amino acids. Germline-derived CDR1 and CDR2 are SGHTA and FQGNSA. Regarding the study as a whole: V segments that were indistinguishable, TRBV6-2 and TRBV6-3 among them, were omitted from analysis.

PCR primers comprised 60 Vbeta and 13 Jbeta primers. Sequencing was performed with immunoSEQ multiplex PCR; in TCRdb, only in-frame clones are kept and a portion is missing. Here the sample spans a few hundred thousand clones, more than 60% being singletons. The sample comprised PBMCs. The TCR originated in a girl aged 2 to 9 in good health and CMV-seronegative. The rearrangement uses TRBV7-2 and TRBJ2-7, with 7 bases aligning to TRBD2. The CDR3 DNA sequence: TGTGCCAGCAGCACAAGCGGGAAGAGCTCCTACGAGCAGTACTTC. Translated: CASSTSGKSSYEQYF. Combining the CDR3 with reference TRBV7-2 and TRBJ2-7 gives the whole variable domain GAGVSQSPSNKVTEKGKDVELRCDPISGHTALYWYRQSLGQGLEFLIYFQGNSAPDKSGLPSDRFSAERTGGSVSTLTIQRTQQEDSAVYLCASSTSGKSSYEQYFGPGTRLTVT.